The subject of this entry is one T cell receptor (beta chain). Its antigen remains unknown. The sample is drawn from a study of cytomegalovirus exposure and HLA in healthy donors. Whole-study results and caveats: Earlier analysis found most TCR beta V segments productive about 87% or about 30% of the time. TCR beta V- and J-gene trimming was later associated with a missense DCLRE1C variant.

Trimming at V came to 4 bases and at J to 8 bases, leaving 9 bases not matched to a gene. CDR3 length: 15 residues. Germline V gene lookup returns CDR1 SGDLS and CDR2 YYNGEE. The PCR contained 60 Vbeta and 13 Jbeta primers. In the original workflow: Later reanalysis found about 80 million unique TCR beta chains, roughly 10 million of them shared. Profiling relied on immunoSEQ multiplex PCR, and the TCRdb table lists in-frame clones only, not all of them. V and J calls and clone size are copied from that table; D and trimming were computed from the DNA. The sample table includes some 56,000 clones. Sequencing input: PBMCs. The rearrangement links TRBV9 to TRBJ1-4; 9 nucleotides agree with TRBD1. The TCR originated in a woman under 40 in good health and CMV-seropositive. The CDR3 here is CASSPGQGGQEKLFF. The CDR3, as DNA: TGTGCCAGCAGCCCGGGACAGGGAGGACAAGAAAAACTGTTTTTT.